Listed below are T cell receptor beta chains from one sample, sequenced in a study of cytomegalovirus exposure and HLA in healthy donors. The repertoire was sequenced with immunoSEQ multiplex PCR; TCRdb's copy has only in-frame clones and lacks some. Among roughly 100,000 clones listed, about 71% were seen once. Sequencing was carried out using PBMCs. These TCRs come from a boy between 5 and 17 years old in good health and CMV-seronegative. Both conserved end residues are part of each CDR3. D genes are given only for firm matches.

v_call,d_call,cdr3_aa
TRBV7-2,TRBD2,CASSPGGGAGETQYF
TRBV5-1,TRBD1,CASSKGQPQETQYF
TRBV29-1,TRBD2,CSAGGGLGETQYF
TRBV11-3,TRBD2,CASSLTGGGSYNEQFF
TRBV21-1,.,CASSGRTGLNEKLFF
TRBV27,.,CASSFVDSSYEQYF
TRBV10-1,TRBD1,CASSGRETGVSYGYTF
TRBV11-2,.,CASSQGVSYGYTF
TRBV11-2,.,CASSVFRGTEAFF
TRBV6-1,.,CASSEAYPGVDNQPQHF